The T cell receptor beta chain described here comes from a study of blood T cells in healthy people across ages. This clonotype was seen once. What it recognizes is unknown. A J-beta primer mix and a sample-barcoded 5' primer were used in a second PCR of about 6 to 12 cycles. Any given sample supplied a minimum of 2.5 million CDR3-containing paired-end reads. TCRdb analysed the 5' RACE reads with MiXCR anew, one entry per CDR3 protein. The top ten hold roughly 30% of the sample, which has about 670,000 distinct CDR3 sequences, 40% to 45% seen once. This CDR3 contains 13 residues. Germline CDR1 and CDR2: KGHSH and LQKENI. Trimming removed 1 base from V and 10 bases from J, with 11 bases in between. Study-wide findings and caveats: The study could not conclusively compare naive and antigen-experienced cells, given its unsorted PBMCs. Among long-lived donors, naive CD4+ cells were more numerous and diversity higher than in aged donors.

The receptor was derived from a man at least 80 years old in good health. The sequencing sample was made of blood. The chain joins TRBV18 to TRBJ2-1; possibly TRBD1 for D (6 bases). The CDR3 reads CASSPLDRGEQFF. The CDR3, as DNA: TGTGCCAGCTCACCACTGGACAGAGGGGAGCAGTTCTTC. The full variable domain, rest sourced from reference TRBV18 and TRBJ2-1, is NAGVMQNPRHLVRRRGQEARLRCSPMKGHSHVYWYRQLPEEGLKFMVYLQKENIIDESGMPKERFSAEFPKEGPSILRIQQVVRGDSAAYFCASSPLDRGEQFFGPGTRLTVL.